The 14 T cell receptor beta chains below come from one sample, sequenced in a study of cytomegalovirus exposure and HLA in healthy donors (dated by TCRdb to 2016 to 2017). The library was prepared using the immunoSEQ multiplex PCR assay. The table comes from immuneACCESS by way of TCRdb, which keeps in-frame sequences with V and J called. Part of the clones is missing from these tables; in studies checked, under half for an unresolved V gene and the rest for unknown reasons. Present in this sample are some 170,000 clones, 86% of which were seen just once. The top ten clones comprise 2% to 3% of the sample. The material sequenced was PBMCs. The receptors shown here come from a man younger than 35 in good health and CMV-seropositive.

The chain links TRBV7-3 to TRBJ2-1, with 8 bases fitting TRBD1. Looked up from germline, CDR1 is SGHTA and CDR2 is FQGTGA. J lost 6 bases, V lost 3 bases, and 1 base had no gene match. There are 13 residues in the CDR3. The CDR3 reads CASSFTGGNEQFF. DNA for the CDR3: TGTGCCAGCAGCTTTACAGGGGGCAATGAGCAGTTCTTC.

The V call is TRBV9, the J call TRBJ2-5, with D perhaps matching TRBD1 (6 bases). This CDR3 has 14 residues. V lost 0 bases, J lost 5 bases, and 11 bases lay in between. The germline V gene has CDR1 SGDLS and CDR2 YYNGEE. CDR3 nucleotides: TGTGCCAGCAGCGTAGCGGGACAATCGGAGACCCAGTACTTC. Protein: CASSVAGQSETQYF.

V gene TRBV7-9 combines with J gene TRBJ2-3, with D possibly TRBD2 on 7 matching bases. Trimming cost V 2 bases and J 0 bases, with 12 bases left between them. The CDR3 has 16 residues. The V gene's germline CDR1 is SEHNR and CDR2 FQNEAQ (reference sequence). CDR3 bases: TGTGCCAGCAGCTTATACGAGGGGGGGAGCACAGATACGCAGTATTTT. Encoded protein: CASSLYEGGSTDTQYF.

The chain couples TRBV28 to TRBJ2-7, with 13 bases aligning to TRBD2. Germline lookup yields CDR1 MDHEN and CDR2 SYDVKM. The CDR3 is 17 residues long. The J segment lost 1 base and the V segment lost 3 bases, leaving 6 bases of the junction unmatched. The CDR3 here is CASSFQGLAGASYEQYF. The CDR3, as DNA: TGTGCCAGCAGTTTCCAAGGACTAGCGGGAGCATCCTACGAGCAGTACTTC. The whole variable domain, remainder taken from reference TRBV28 and TRBJ2-7, is DVKVTQSSRYLVKRTGEKVFLECVQDMDHENMFWYRQDPGLGLRLIYFSYDVKMKEKGDIPEGYSVSREKKERFSLILESASTNQTSMYLCASSFQGLAGASYEQYFGPGTRLTVT.

This clone was seen only once. The V gene is TRBV7-2, the J gene TRBJ1-5, with 8 bases lining up with TRBD1. The CDR3 runs 16 residues. J lost 3 bases, V lost 5 bases, and 9 bases had no gene match. The germline gives CDR1 SGHTA, CDR2 FQGNSA. CDR3 sequence reads: CASSLNTGGHNQPQHF. The CDR3 coding sequence is TGTGCCAGCAGCCTAAATACAGGGGGGCACAATCAGCCCCAGCATTTT. The full variable domain, completed using reference TRBV7-2 and TRBJ1-5, is GAGVSQSPSNKVTEKGKDVELRCDPISGHTALYWYRQSLGQGLEFLIYFQGNSAPDKSGLPSDRFSAERTGGSVSTLTIQRTQQEDSAVYLCASSLNTGGHNQPQHFGDGTRLSIL.

J is TRBJ2-7 and V is TRBV5-6; a possible D gene is TRBD1 (6 bases). CDR1 and CDR2 from the germline V gene are SGHDT and YYEEEE. Trimming cost V 0 bases and J 3 bases, with 13 bases left between them. The CDR3 is 15 amino acids. In nucleotides, the CDR3 is TGTGCCAGCAGCTTGGCGGGACACCCGAACTACGAGCAGTACTTC. Amino acid sequence: CASSLAGHPNYEQYF.

This clone was recorded once. The rearrangement links TRBV29-1 to TRBJ1-2; D might be TRBD1 (6 bases). Trimming pared 6 bases from V and 4 bases from J, leaving 15 bases between. Germline lookup yields CDR1 SQVTM and CDR2 ANQGSEA. The CDR3 runs to 13 residues. The CDR3 DNA reads TGCAGCGTAACACAGGGTACGCCCTATGGCTACACCTTC. Its protein product is CSVTQGTPYGYTF. The full variable domain, its missing parts supplied by reference TRBV29-1 and TRBJ1-2, is SAVISQKPSRDICQRGTSLTIQCQVDSQVTMMFWYRQQPGQSLTLIATANQGSEATYESGFVIDKFPISRPNLTFSTLTVSNMSPEDSSIYLCSVTQGTPYGYTFGSGTRLTVV.

The V call is TRBV11-3, the J call TRBJ2-1; 8 bases line up with TRBD2. The CDR3 covers 17 residues. The V and J ends lost 4 bases and 7 bases, in that order; junction bases with no gene match: 15. Germline V CDR1 and CDR2: SGHNT, YENEEA. CDR3 sequence: CASSSYHAAGGRNEQFF. CDR3 nucleotide sequence: TGTGCCAGCAGCTCATACCATGCGGCGGGGGGTAGGAATGAGCAGTTCTTC.

The chain recombines TRBV9 with TRBJ2-1, with no clear D. The germline V gene has CDR1 SGDLS and CDR2 YYNGEE. Trimming shortened V by 6 bases and J by 0 bases, and 13 bases separated the two germline ends. The CDR3 is 15 residues long. Written as DNA, the CDR3 is TGTGCCAGCACCCAAAGTAAGAGCTCCTACAATGAGCAGTTCTTC. As protein: CASTQSKSSYNEQFF.

The chain recombines TRBV7-2 with TRBJ2-3, with D possibly TRBD2 on 7 matching bases. The germline V gene has CDR1 SGHTA and CDR2 FQGNSA. There are 16 residues in the CDR3. Between the trimmed V and J ends, which lost 5 bases and 3 bases, there was a span of 18 bases. For the CDR3, the DNA is TGTGCCAGCAGCCCCGGGGGGACAAGTGGGACAGATACGCAGTATTTT. This codes for CASSPGGTSGTDTQYF.

This clone was observed a few times. This chain links TRBV4-3 with TRBJ2-1; D not certain. Trimming stripped 0 bases from V and 9 bases from J, with 9 bases between. Germline assignment: CDR1 LGHNA and CDR2 YSLEER. The CDR3 loop spans 13 amino acids. The CDR3 protein is CASSQDGGFEQFF. The CDR3 DNA follows: TGCGCCAGCAGCCAAGACGGTGGTTTTGAGCAGTTCTTC.

The J gene is TRBJ1-1, the V gene TRBV7-6; D uncertain. This CDR3 region has 15 residues. Germline V gene lookup returns CDR1 SGHVS and CDR2 FNYEAQ. Trimming took 2 bases from V and 4 from J, leaving 14 bases between them. DNA of the CDR3: TGTGCCAGCAGCTTAAGACCCCGAGGAGGCACTGAAGCTTTCTTT. Protein sequence: CASSLRPRGGTEAFF.

This chain uses TRBV19 with TRBJ1-1, with 7 bases that match TRBD1. Germline CDR1 and CDR2: LNHDA and SQIVND (reference sequence). V shed 4 bases, J shed 3 bases, and the junction held 2 bases outside the gene matches. The CDR3 extends over 13 amino acids. The CDR3 nucleotides are TGTGCCAGTAGTACTACAGGGGACACTGAAGCTTTCTTT. This codes for CASSTTGDTEAFF.

CDR3 coding DNA: TGCGCCAGCAGCTTGCCGACAGGGAGTGAGGAAAAACTGTTTTTT. Encoded protein: CASSLPTGSEEKLFF. The genes are TRBV5-1 and TRBJ1-4; 7 nucleotides agree with TRBD1. Germline-derived CDR1 and CDR2 are SGHRS and YFSETQ. V gave up 1 base and J gave up 8 bases; unmatched junction bases: 8. CDR3 size: 15 residues.